This TCR beta chain was captured in a study of T-cell memory formation after mild COVID-19. Study as a whole: Across donors, TCR clusters were largely donor specific.

Researchers used 5'RACE with constant-segment primers to make TCR alpha and TCR beta cDNA libraries that carry sample barcodes and UMIs. TCRdb reanalysed the 5' RACE reads using MiXCR and keeps one entry per CDR3 protein. This sample has around 260,000 distinct CDR3 sequences; 15% to 20% occur once, and the top ten carry about a fifth. As regards this clonotype: Its cognate antigen is unknown.

Study-level results: Clones that contracted from day 15 to 85 had balanced CD4/CD8; later expanders were CD4+ biased. Several responding clones turned up in pre-infection memory, indicating that cross-reactive memory may have taken part.

The V and J ends lost 7 bases and 4 bases respectively, with 8 bases between them. CDR3 size: 12 residues. This sequence originates from a man between 18 and 29 years old who had mild COVID-19 (a few samples of this study predate the infection). Cell type and time point are not known. The material sequenced was PBMCs or a T cell subset sorted from them (not recorded which). The rearrangement links TRBV12-3 or TRBV12-4 to TRBJ1-5, with D hard to call. The CDR3 protein is CASKGQNQPQHF. The CDR3 DNA is TGTGCCAGCAAGGGCCAGAATCAGCCCCAGCATTTT.